This TCR beta chain was sequenced in a study of blood T cell repertoires in COVID-19. Study at large: Sites across the United States, Italy and Spain contributed samples from acute and convalescent COVID-19.

In the original processing: Cell counts per sample came from amplifying reference gene primers. Assay: immunoSEQ multiplex PCR; the TCRdb copy retains only in-frame clones and omits some. V and J calls and clone size come straight from that table; D and trimming were deduced from the DNA. Among 400,000 or so clones, approximately 87% were seen once, and the ten largest hold about 2.1%. Participants were aged roughly 18 to 100 years from roughly 25 US areas. This CDR3 has 13 residues. In germline, CDR1 is MDHEN, CDR2 SYDVKM. The V and J ends lost 6 bases and 7 bases respectively, with 16 bases between them.

Sequencing was carried out using PBMCs or T cells enriched from blood (not recorded which). The V call is TRBV28, the J call TRBJ2-7; maybe TRBD1 (6 bases). The source of this sequence is a man aged 35-49 years in a cohort exposed to, infected with or recovered from COVID-19 (not recorded which). Here the CDR3 DNA reads TGTGCCAGCAGACCGGGTTTAGGGGGTGAGCAGTACTTC. Protein sequence: CASRPGLGGEQYF.